The clone carrying this T cell receptor (beta chain) was seen repeatedly, ten times or more. Attachment of unique molecular identifiers to individual cDNA molecules was performed. TCRdb passed the 5' RACE reads through MiXCR, listing each CDR3 protein once. This table has 50,000 to 70,000 distinct CDR3 sequences, under 10% appearing once. The entry originates in a study of early T cells in non-severe SARS-CoV-2 infection. The trim removed 3 bases at V and 2 bases at J, leaving 4 bases unmatched. The CDR3 covers 15 residues. The receptor was isolated from an adult who was a healthcare worker with PCR-confirmed SARS-CoV-2 infection or an uninfected control (not recorded which). Source material: whole blood. This sequence joins TRBV12-3 or TRBV12-4 and TRBJ2-3; 8 bases line up with TRBD2. As DNA, the CDR3 is TGTGCCAGCAGTTTTAGCGGGGCGTCCACAGATACGCAGTATTTT. Amino acid sequence: CASSFSGASTDTQYF.